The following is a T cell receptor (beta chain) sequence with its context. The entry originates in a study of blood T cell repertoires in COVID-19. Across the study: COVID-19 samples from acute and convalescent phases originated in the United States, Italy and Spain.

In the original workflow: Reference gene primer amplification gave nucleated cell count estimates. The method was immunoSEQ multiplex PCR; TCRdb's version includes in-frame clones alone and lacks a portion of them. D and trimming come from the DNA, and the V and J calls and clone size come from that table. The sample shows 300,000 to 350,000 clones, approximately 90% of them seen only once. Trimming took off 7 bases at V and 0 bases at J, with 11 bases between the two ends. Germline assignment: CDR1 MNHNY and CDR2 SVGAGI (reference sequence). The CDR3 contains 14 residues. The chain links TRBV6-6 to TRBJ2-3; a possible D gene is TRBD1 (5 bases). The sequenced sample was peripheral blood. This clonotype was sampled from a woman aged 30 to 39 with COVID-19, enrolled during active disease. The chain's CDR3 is CASNVGRSTDTQYF. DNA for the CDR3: TGTGCCAGCAACGTGGGGCGGAGCACAGATACGCAGTATTTT.